This TCR beta chain was captured in a study of blood T cell repertoires in COVID-19 (dated by TCRdb to between 2020 and 2021). As for the study more broadly: Samples covering the acute and convalescent phases of COVID-19 were provided by collaborators in the United States, Italy and Spain. The prospective study material was composed of cDNA or gDNA derived from T cells, B-cell-depleted T cells, or PBMCs. Subjects who had been exposed to COVID-19, were actively infected with it, or had recovered from it provided the deeply sampled blood TCRbeta repertoires that made up the dataset. The repertoires were released in a freely available public database meant as a resource for research on the immune response to SARS-CoV-2. The samples were drawn from the first 160 participants of the ongoing ImmuneRACE study and from 950 to 1,500 subjects provided by 6 global collaborators. The sample metadata nearly always contained a de-identified subject ID, COVID-19 status, age in years and sex. Where available, HLA class I and class II types were taken from metadata supplied by the sample provider and were not determined by assay-based typing.

The germline V gene specifies SGHTA as CDR1 and FQGNSA as CDR2. V ends up 3 bases short and J 8 bases short, with an unmatched junction base count of 10. The CDR3 numbers 15 residues from cysteine through phenylalanine. The DNA shown is the 45-base CDR3, in frame from base 1. A word on this clone: Its antigen is currently not known. Per-nucleotide qualities are absent, and no much larger clonotype sits a single base away.

Paper-wide results and their limitations: The quantity of clinical and demographic metadata differed by source and by participant and was supplied without curation.

The collaborating institutions used their own protocols to collect whole blood in K2EDTA tubes. For TCRbeta analysis, collaborators shipped samples as frozen whole blood, isolated PBMCs, or DNA extracted from either of those sample types. The immunoSEQ Assay, a bias-controlled multiplex PCR, was used to amplify TCRbeta CDR3 regions from genomic DNA. The paper's processing steps were these. Nucleated cell counts per sample were estimated from amplification of reference gene primers within the assay. To quantify the absolute abundance of each unique TCRbeta CDR3 rearrangement, sequence reads were collapsed and filtered. Productive Simpson clonality was computed per sample as the square root of Simpson's diversity index over productive rearrangements. TCRdb carries this immuneACCESS record with in-frame sequences only. Its versions omit some clonotypes, under half of them owing to an unresolved V gene in the studies checked, with the rest unexplained. That table gives V, J and clone size, and the DNA gave D and trimming. The sample table holds around 41,000 clones, of which roughly 85% were seen once. The top ten clonotypes cover around 13% of the sample.

The rearrangement joined TRBV7-2 to TRBJ1-2; TRBD1 aligns with 9 central bases. Sequencing was done on a sample of peripheral blood. This TCR was sampled from a human donor in a cohort sampled during active COVID-19. The CDR3 is CASSLGTGPWTGYTF. At the DNA level, the sequence is TGTGCCAGCAGCTTGGGGACAGGGCCTTGGACGGGCTACACCTTC.